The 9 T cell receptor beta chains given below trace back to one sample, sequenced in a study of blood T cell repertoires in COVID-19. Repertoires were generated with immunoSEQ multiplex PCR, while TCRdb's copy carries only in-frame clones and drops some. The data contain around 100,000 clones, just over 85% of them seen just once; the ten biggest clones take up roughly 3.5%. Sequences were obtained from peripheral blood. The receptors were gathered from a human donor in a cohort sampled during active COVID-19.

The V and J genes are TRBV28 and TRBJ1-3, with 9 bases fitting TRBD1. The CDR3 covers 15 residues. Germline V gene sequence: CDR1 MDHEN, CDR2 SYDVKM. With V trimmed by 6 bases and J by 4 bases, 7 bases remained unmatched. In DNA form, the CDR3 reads TGTGCCAGCAGAGGAACAGGGGGCGCCGGAAACACCATATATTTT. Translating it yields CASRGTGGAGNTIYF.

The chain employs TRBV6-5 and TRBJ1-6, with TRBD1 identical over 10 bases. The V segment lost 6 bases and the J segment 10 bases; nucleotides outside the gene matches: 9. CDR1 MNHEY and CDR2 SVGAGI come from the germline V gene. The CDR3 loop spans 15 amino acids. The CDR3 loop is CASSLGQGFRSPLHF. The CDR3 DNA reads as TGTGCCAGCAGCCTGGGACAGGGGTTCAGGTCACCCCTCCACTTT.

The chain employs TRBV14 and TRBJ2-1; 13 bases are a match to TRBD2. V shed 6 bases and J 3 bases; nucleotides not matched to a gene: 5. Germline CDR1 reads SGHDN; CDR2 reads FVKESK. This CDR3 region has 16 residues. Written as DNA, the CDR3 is TGTGCCAGCAGTAAAAGGACTAGCGGGGGCTACAATGAGCAGTTCTTC. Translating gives CASSKRTSGGYNEQFF.

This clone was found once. CDR3 loop: CASSAWSGQGAPGVFSYEQYF. The CDR3 nucleotides are TGTGCCAGCAGCGCCTGGTCGGGACAGGGCGCGCCAGGGGTTTTTTCCTACGAGCAGTACTTC. The V call is TRBV6-6, the J call TRBJ2-7, with TRBD1 identical over 9 bases. The CDR3 length is 21 residues. V lost 6 bases, J lost 1 base, and 25 bases stayed unmatched. CDR1 and CDR2 from the germline V gene are MNHNY and SVGAGI (reference sequence).

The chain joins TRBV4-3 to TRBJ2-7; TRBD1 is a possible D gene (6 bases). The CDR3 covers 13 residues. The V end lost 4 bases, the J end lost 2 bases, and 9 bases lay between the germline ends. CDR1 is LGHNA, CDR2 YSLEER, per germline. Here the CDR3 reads CASSRGQTYEQYF. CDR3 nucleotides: TGCGCCAGCAGCCGAGGACAGACCTACGAGCAGTACTTC.

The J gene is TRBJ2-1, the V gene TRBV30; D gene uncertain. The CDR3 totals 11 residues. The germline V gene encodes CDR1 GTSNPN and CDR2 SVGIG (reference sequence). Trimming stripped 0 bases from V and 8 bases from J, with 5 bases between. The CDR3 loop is CAWSVTYEQFF. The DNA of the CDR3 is TGTGCCTGGAGTGTGACTTATGAGCAGTTCTTC. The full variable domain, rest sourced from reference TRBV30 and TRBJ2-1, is SQTIHQWPATLVQPVGSPLSLECTVEGTSNPNLYWYRQAAGRGLQLLFYSVGIGQISSEVPQNLSASRPQDRQFILSSKKLLLSDSGFYLCAWSVTYEQFFGPGTRLTVL.

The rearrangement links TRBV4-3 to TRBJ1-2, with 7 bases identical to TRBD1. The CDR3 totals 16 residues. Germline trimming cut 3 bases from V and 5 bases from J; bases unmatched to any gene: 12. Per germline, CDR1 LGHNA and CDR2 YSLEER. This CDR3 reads CASSQSSRDSPYGYTF. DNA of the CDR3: TGCGCCAGCAGCCAGAGCTCCCGGGACAGTCCATATGGCTACACCTTC.

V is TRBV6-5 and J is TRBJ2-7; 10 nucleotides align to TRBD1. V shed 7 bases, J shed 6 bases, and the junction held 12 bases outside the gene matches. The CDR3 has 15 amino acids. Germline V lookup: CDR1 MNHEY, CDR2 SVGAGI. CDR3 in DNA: TGTGCCAGCAAATGGGACAGGGGAACCAAACGCGAGCAGTACTTC. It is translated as CASKWDRGTKREQYF.

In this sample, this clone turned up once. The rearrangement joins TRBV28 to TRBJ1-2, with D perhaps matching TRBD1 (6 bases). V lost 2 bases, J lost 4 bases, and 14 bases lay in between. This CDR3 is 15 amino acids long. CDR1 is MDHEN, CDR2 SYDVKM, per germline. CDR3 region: CASSLGGARGYGYTF. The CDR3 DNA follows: TGTGCCAGCAGTTTAGGGGGGGCCCGGGGCTATGGCTACACCTTC.